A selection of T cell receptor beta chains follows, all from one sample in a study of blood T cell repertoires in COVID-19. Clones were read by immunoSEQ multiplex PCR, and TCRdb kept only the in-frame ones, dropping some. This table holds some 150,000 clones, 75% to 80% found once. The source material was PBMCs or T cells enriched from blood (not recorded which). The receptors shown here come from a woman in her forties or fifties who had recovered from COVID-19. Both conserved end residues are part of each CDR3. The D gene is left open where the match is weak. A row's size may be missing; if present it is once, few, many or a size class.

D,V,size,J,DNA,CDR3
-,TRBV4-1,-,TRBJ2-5,TGCGCCAGCAGCCAAGTGGCCCGCCAAGAGACCCAGTACTTC,CASSQVARQETQYF
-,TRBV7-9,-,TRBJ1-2,TGTGCCAGCAGCCTCTCCGGGACTCCGGGGGGTGGCTACACCTTC,CASSLSGTPGGGYTF
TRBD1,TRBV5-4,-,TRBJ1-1,TGTGCCAGCAGCTTGGGGGCGGACAGGTTGAACACTGAAGCTTTCTTT,CASSLGADRLNTEAFF
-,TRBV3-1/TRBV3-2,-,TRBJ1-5,TGTGCCAGCAGTCCTACGGTTAGCAATCAGCCCCAGCATTTT,CASSPTVSNQPQHF
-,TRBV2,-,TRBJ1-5,TGTGCCAGCAGTGAAAGGACATTCTATAGCAATCAGCCCCAGCATTTT,CASSERTFYSNQPQHF
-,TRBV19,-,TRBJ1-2,TGTGCCAGTAGTATAGACAGCAGGGGATGGTATGGCTACACCTTC,CASSIDSRGWYGYTF
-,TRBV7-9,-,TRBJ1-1,TGTGCCAGCAGCACGGGACTCACGAACACTGAAGCTTTCTTT,CASSTGLTNTEAFF
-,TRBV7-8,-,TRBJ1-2,TGTGCCAGCAGCTTAGTTGCAGGGGCCTACACCTTC,CASSLVAGAYTF
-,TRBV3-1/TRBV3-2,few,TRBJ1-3,TGTGCCAGCAGCCAAGAGGGCCACACCATATATTTT,CASSQEGHTIYF
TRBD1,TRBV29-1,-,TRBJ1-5,TGCAGCGTGGGGACAGGGGGAAATCAGCCCCAGCATTTT,CSVGTGGNQPQHF
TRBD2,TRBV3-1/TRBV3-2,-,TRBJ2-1,TGTGCCAGCAGCCCGACTAGCGGGGGGAATGAGCAGTTCTTC,CASSPTSGGNEQFF
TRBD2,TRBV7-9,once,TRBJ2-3,TGTGCCAGCAGCTTAGCTGGCACGGGGGGTGCCGGGGATACGCAGTATTTT,CASSLAGTGGAGDTQYF
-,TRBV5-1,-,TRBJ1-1,TGCGCCAGCAAAACGCTTACGGACACTGAAGCTTTCTTT,CASKTLTDTEAFF
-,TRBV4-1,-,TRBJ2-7,TGCGCCAGCAGCCAAGGGGGCAGTCTCGACGAGCAGTACTTC,CASSQGGSLDEQYF
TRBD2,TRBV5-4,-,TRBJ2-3,TGTGCCAGCAGCTCGGGACTAGCTGGGGCGGGTGGTACGCAGTATTTT,CASSSGLAGAGGTQYF
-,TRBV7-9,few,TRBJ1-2,TGTGCCAGCAGTCTAGCGTGGGCAGGACATGGCTACACCTTC,CASSLAWAGHGYTF
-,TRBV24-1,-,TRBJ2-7,TGTGCCACCAGTGCCGGGTCCTACGAGCAGTACTTC,CATSAGSYEQYF
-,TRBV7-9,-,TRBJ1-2,TGTGCCAGCAGCTCCCGACAAACTAACTATGGCTACACCTTC,CASSSRQTNYGYTF
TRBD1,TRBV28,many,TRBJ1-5,TGTGCCAGCAGTTACAGGGGTGCCCAGCCCCAGCATTTT,CASSYRGAQPQHF
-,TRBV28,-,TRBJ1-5,TGTGCCAGCAGCGCCGGCGGGGGGCGTCGGCAGCCCCAGCATTTT,CASSAGGGRRQPQHF
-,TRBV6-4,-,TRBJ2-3,TGTGCCAGCAGTTCCGTGGTCGGGGGAGGCACAGATACGCAGTATTTT,CASSSVVGGGTDTQYF
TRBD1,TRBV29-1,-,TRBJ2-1,TGCAGCGGGGGGGACAGGACTTACAATGAGCAGTTCTTC,CSGGDRTYNEQFF
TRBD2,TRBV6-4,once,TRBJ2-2,TGTGCCAAAGAAGGGAGGGGCGCCGCCGGGGAGCTGTTTTTT,CAKEGRGAAGELFF
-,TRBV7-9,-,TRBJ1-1,TGTGCCAGCAGCTTAAGGGGGAGCACTGAAGCTTTCTTT,CASSLRGSTEAFF
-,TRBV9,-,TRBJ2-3,TGTGCCAGCAGCGTAAGCCCGAAGGATACGCAGTATTTT,CASSVSPKDTQYF
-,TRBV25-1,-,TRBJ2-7,TGTGCCAGCAGCCCGGGACAACCCTACGAGCAGTACTTC,CASSPGQPYEQYF
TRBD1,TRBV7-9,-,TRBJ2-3,TGTGCCAGCAGCAAGCGACAGGGAGAGTATTTT,CASSKRQGEYF
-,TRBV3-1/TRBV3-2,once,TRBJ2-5,TGTGCCAGCAGCCAAAGTCCGGTGGTTCGGGAGACCCAGTACTTC,CASSQSPVVRETQYF
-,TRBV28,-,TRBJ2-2,TGTGCCAGCACCGGCAAAACTAGACGGAACACCGGGGAGCTGTTTTTT,CASTGKTRRNTGELFF
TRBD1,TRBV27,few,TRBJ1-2,TGTGCCAGCAGTTCCTACCGGGACAGGGGGACCCTGTTTGTTGCGGCCTTC,CASSSYRDRGTLFVAAF
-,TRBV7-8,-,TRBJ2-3,TGTGCCAGCAGCTTTCAGGATTCTAGCACAGATACGCAGTATTTT,CASSFQDSSTDTQYF
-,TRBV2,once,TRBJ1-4,TGTGCCAGCAGTGAAGCAGAGGCAACTAATGAAAAACTGTTTTTT,CASSEAEATNEKLFF
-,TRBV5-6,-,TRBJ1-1,TGTGCCAGCAGCTTAGCCGGGACAAATATGAACACTGAAGCTTTCTTT,CASSLAGTNMNTEAFF
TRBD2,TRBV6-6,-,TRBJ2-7,TGTGCCAGCAGTTACCCTAGCGGGAGCTCCTACGAGCAGTACTTC,CASSYPSGSSYEQYF
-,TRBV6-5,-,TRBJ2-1,TGTGCCAGCAGTTACTCGAGTTTAGAGTACAATGAGCAGTTCTTC,CASSYSSLEYNEQFF
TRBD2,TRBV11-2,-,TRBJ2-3,TGTGCCAGCAGCTTAGCCGGCGGGGGTAGCACAGATACGCAGTATTTT,CASSLAGGGSTDTQYF
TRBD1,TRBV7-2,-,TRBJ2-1,TGTGCCAGCAGCTTCGTTAGGGGGCGTGGGCAGTTCTTC,CASSFVRGRGQFF
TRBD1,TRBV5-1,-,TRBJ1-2,TGCGCCAGCAGCTTGGAACCGGGACAGGGGAACTATGGCTACACCTTC,CASSLEPGQGNYGYTF
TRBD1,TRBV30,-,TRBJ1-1,TGTGCCTGGAGTGGGGACAGGAGGAACACTGAAGCTTTCTTT,CAWSGDRRNTEAFF
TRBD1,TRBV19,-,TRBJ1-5,TGTGCCAGTAGTAACGACCCTCGACAGGGGGCTTGGCAGCCCCAGCATTTT,CASSNDPRQGAWQPQHF
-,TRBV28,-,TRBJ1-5,TGTGCCAGCAGTCCCCGCCAGGGTAAGGGCAATCAGCCCCAGCATTTT,CASSPRQGKGNQPQHF
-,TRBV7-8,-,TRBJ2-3,TGTGCCAGCAGCCCCCAGCGGAAGAGCACAGATACGCAGTATTTT,CASSPQRKSTDTQYF